The 25 T cell receptor beta chains below were found in one sample sequenced in a study of technical replicates of blood from several donors (dated by TCRdb to the late 2010s). Library method: the immunoSEQ multiplex PCR assay. Entries here come from immuneACCESS through TCRdb and include only in-frame sequences with V and J called. Some clones fail to appear in such tables; in the studies checked, an unresolved V gene covers under half of the shortfall, and the cause of the remainder is unknown. Here the sample has about 80,000 clones; around 97% occur a single time. 0.15% to 0.2% of the sample rests with the top ten. Sequenced input: T cells isolated from PBMCs. The origin of the receptors is a human donor in good health.

V is TRBV9 and J is TRBJ2-2, with a possible D match to TRBD2 (7 bases). V was shortened by 4 bases and J by 7 bases, with 17 bases between the two germline ends. The germline CDR1 and CDR2 sequences are SGDLS and YYNGEE. The CDR3 is made up of 15 amino acids. The CDR3 loop reads CASSRGGGLSGELFF. The CDR3, as DNA: TGTGCCAGCAGCAGAGGGGGGGGCCTCAGCGGGGAGCTGTTTTTT.

The gene calls are TRBV15 and TRBJ2-6; possible D gene TRBD2, 5 bases. Germline CDR1 reads LNHNV; CDR2 reads YYDKDF (reference sequence). V lost 0 bases to trimming and J lost 2 bases, with 11 bases between them. The CDR3 loop spans 17 amino acids. CDR3 sequence (DNA): TGTGCCACCAGCAGAGAGGAGGTATCTACTGGGGCCAACGTCCTGACTTTC. Translation: CATSREEVSTGANVLTF.

This chain connects TRBV7-2 to TRBJ2-6; D remains unclear. This CDR3 is built from 14 residues. The germline V and J ends were trimmed by 5 bases and 0 bases, with 5 bases remaining between them. Per germline, CDR1 SGHTA and CDR2 FQGNSA. The CDR3 loop is CASSESSGANVLTF. As DNA, the CDR3 is TGTGCCAGCAGCGAGAGCTCTGGGGCCAACGTCCTGACTTTC.

The chain joins TRBV29-1 to TRBJ1-1, with no clear D. Germline CDR1 and CDR2: SQVTM and ANQGSEA. This CDR3 has 13 amino acids. Trimming stripped 7 bases from V and 1 base from J, with 13 bases between. CDR3 DNA: TGCAGCGGGTTCCATCGGGGGAACACTGAAGCTTTCTTT. Translation: CSGFHRGNTEAFF.

This chain connects TRBV5-1 to TRBJ2-1; tentatively, D is TRBD2 (6 bases). CDR1 and CDR2 from the germline V gene are SGHRS and YFSETQ. The V end lost 3 bases, the J end lost 4 bases, and 14 bases lay between the germline ends. The CDR3 sequence is 15 residues long. The CDR3 sequence is CASSSPVADYNEQFF. CDR3 DNA: TGCGCCAGCAGCTCGCCAGTAGCGGATTACAATGAGCAGTTCTTC.

V is TRBV7-8 and J is TRBJ2-1; D is possibly TRBD1 (5 bases). CDR1 and CDR2 (germline): SGHVS, FQNEAQ. The CDR3 is 18 residues long. V lost 5 bases, J lost 4 bases, and 24 bases lay in between. The CDR3 is CASSLRSLLADKYNEQFF. For the CDR3, the DNA is TGTGCCAGCAGCCTGAGGAGTCTCTTGGCGGACAAATACAATGAGCAGTTCTTC.

Only one count was recorded for this clone. The gene calls are TRBV11-2 and TRBJ2-1; 15 bases align to TRBD2. This CDR3 is 15 amino acids long. V lost 6 bases, J lost 8 bases, and 5 bases stayed unmatched. Germline CDR1 and CDR2: SGHAT and FQNNGV. This CDR3 is CASSPGLAGGHEQFF. The CDR3 DNA sequence: TGTGCCAGCAGTCCGGGACTAGCGGGAGGCCATGAGCAGTTCTTC.

As DNA, the CDR3 is TGTGCTAGTGGTTTGGTACTGGGTTCGGGCTATGGCTACACCTTC. Encoded protein: CASGLVLGSGYGYTF. This chain joins TRBV12-5 and TRBJ1-2, with D unresolved. Germline V gene data show CDR1 as LGHNT and CDR2 as FRNRAP. The CDR3 has 15 amino acids. Between the trimmed V and J ends, which lost 0 bases and 4 bases, there was a span of 12 bases.

This chain uses TRBV2 with TRBJ1-6; the match to TRBD1 covers 9 bases. CDR1 is SNHLY and CDR2 is FYNNEI in the germline V gene. After removal of 8 bases from V and 7 bases from J, the junction contained 15 bases not matched to a gene. CDR3 size: 17 residues. This chain's CDR3 is CASRRTDAGTGNSPLHF. The DNA for the CDR3 is TGTGCCAGCCGACGTACCGACGCCGGGACAGGGAATTCACCCCTCCACTTT.

The V call is TRBV27, the J call TRBJ1-1, with 7 bases that match TRBD1. The CDR3 sequence is 14 residues long. J was trimmed by 4 bases and V by 3 bases; bases with no gene match: 5. Germline loops: CDR1 MNHEY, CDR2 SMNVEV (reference sequence). CDR3 bases: TGTGCCAGCAGTTTTCAGGGGGAGGCCACTGAAGCTTTCTTT. Encoded protein: CASSFQGEATEAFF.

The table lists this clone with a count of one. The genes are TRBV19 and TRBJ1-3; tentatively, D is TRBD1 (5 bases). V was pared by 6 bases and J by 1 base, with 13 bases between. The CDR3 extends over 15 amino acids. Germline-derived CDR1 and CDR2 are LNHDA and SQIVND (reference sequence). In DNA form, the CDR3 reads TGTGCCAGTAGCGTCGGCGGGGCTTCTGGAAACACCATATATTTT. Its protein product is CASSVGGASGNTIYF.

This rearrangement joins TRBV7-9 to TRBJ2-7; a possible D gene is TRBD2 (5 bases). V was shortened by 5 bases and J by 4 bases, with 12 bases between the two germline ends. The CDR3 length is 13 residues. Germline CDR1 SEHNR, CDR2 FQNEAQ (reference sequence). The CDR3 DNA reads TGTGCCAGCAGCACACAAAGGGAGTACGAGCAGTACTTC. This translates into CASSTQREYEQYF.

The table lists this clone with a count of one. The chain recombines TRBV11-3 with TRBJ2-1, with 7 nucleotides matching TRBD2. The CDR3 contains 13 residues. Germline lookup yields CDR1 SGHNT and CDR2 YENEEA. Unmatched junction bases numbered 2, after V lost 3 bases and J lost 6 bases. The CDR3 reads CASSLGLPNEQFF. The CDR3 DNA is TGTGCCAGCAGCTTGGGACTACCCAATGAGCAGTTCTTC.

The V call is TRBV7-9, the J call TRBJ2-5; 7 nucleotides line up with TRBD1. The CDR3 contains 15 residues. V gave up 2 bases and J gave up 3 bases; unmatched junction bases: 6. The germline V gene has CDR1 SEHNR and CDR2 FQNEAQ (reference sequence). CDR3 sequence reads: CASSLLGTEKETQYF. The CDR3 DNA is TGTGCCAGCAGCTTACTAGGGACAGAGAAAGAGACCCAGTACTTC.

The genes are TRBV5-4 and TRBJ2-2, with 7 bases identical to TRBD1. The CDR3 extends over 15 amino acids. Germline V gene lookup returns CDR1 SGHNT and CDR2 YYREEE (reference sequence). The trim removed 4 bases at V and 4 bases at J, leaving 7 bases unmatched. The DNA for the CDR3 is TGTGCCAGCAGCCCGAGACAGGGTCTCACCGGGGAGCTGTTTTTT. This sequence encodes CASSPRQGLTGELFF. Based on the CDR3 plus reference TRBV5-4 and TRBJ2-2, the full variable domain is ETGVTQSPTHLIKTRGQQVTLRCSSQSGHNTVSWYQQALGQGPQFIFQYYREEENGRGNFPPRFSGLQFPNYSSELNVNALELDDSALYLCASSPRQGLTGELFFGEGSRLTVL.

This chain joins TRBV11-2 and TRBJ2-5; possibly TRBD1 for D (6 bases). Trimming shortened V by 3 bases and J by 0 bases, and 8 bases separated the two germline ends. The CDR3 has 14 residues. Germline V CDR1 and CDR2: SGHAT, FQNNGV. CDR3 amino acids: CASSLDSYQETQYF. In DNA form, the CDR3 reads TGTGCCAGCAGCTTGGACAGTTACCAAGAGACCCAGTACTTC.

Here the CDR3 reads CAWTGFTEAFF. The CDR3 DNA follows: TGTGCCTGGACAGGGTTCACTGAAGCTTTCTTT. The chain carries TRBV30 and TRBJ1-1, with D possibly TRBD1 on 5 matching bases. The germline CDR1 and CDR2 sequences are GTSNPN and SVGIG (reference sequence). The CDR3 is made up of 11 amino acids. V shed 4 bases and J shed 4 bases, with 7 bases lying between them.

The chain recombines TRBV18 with TRBJ1-1, with a tentative D call TRBD1 (5 bases). Germline assignment: CDR1 KGHSH and CDR2 LQKENI. The CDR3 extends over 13 amino acids. The V end was cut by 6 bases, the J end by 1 base, with 9 bases between. CDR3 nucleotide sequence: TGTGCCAGCTCGCTGGGGGGGAACACTGAAGCTTTCTTT. Its translation: CASSLGGNTEAFF.

This sequence joins TRBV19 and TRBJ1-2, with 7 bases that match TRBD1. The CDR3 totals 16 residues. V lost 2 bases and J lost 3; bases outside the gene matches: 9. The germline gives CDR1 LNHDA, CDR2 SQIVND (reference sequence). The CDR3 DNA sequence: TGTGCCAGTAGTATAAGGACAGGTTTAATGGACTATGGCTACACCTTC. Amino acid sequence: CASSIRTGLMDYGYTF. Combining the CDR3 with reference TRBV19 and TRBJ1-2 gives the whole variable domain DGGITQSPKYLFRKEGQNVTLSCEQNLNHDAMYWYRQDPGQGLRLIYYSQIVNDFQKGDIAEGYSVSREKKESFPLTVTSAQKNPTAFYLCASSIRTGLMDYGYTFGSGTRLTVV.

CDR3 protein: CASSQDYTSSYEQYF. Written as DNA, the CDR3 is TGTGCCAGCAGCCAAGACTACACTAGCTCCTACGAGCAGTACTTC. The rearrangement joins TRBV4-2 to TRBJ2-7, with D tentatively TRBD2 (5 bases). This CDR3 comprises 15 residues. The V end was cut by 0 bases, the J end by 0 bases, with 9 bases between. Germline CDR1 LGHNA, CDR2 YNFKEQ.

The chain recombines TRBV5-1 with TRBJ1-2; D ambiguous. The germline V gene has CDR1 SGHRS and CDR2 YFSETQ. Trimming took 0 bases from V and 0 from J, leaving 6 bases between them. There are 14 residues in the CDR3. The CDR3 reads CASSLDTSNYGYTF. The CDR3 bases are TGCGCCAGCAGCTTGGACACGTCTAACTATGGCTACACCTTC. Full variable domain (missing parts from reference TRBV5-1 and TRBJ1-2): KAGVTQTPRYLIKTRGQQVTLSCSPISGHRSVSWYQQTPGQGLQFLFEYFSETQRNKGNFPGRFSGRQFSNSRSEMNVSTLELGDSALYLCASSLDTSNYGYTFGSGTRLTVV.

The chain joins TRBV30 to TRBJ2-5; 9 nucleotides agree with TRBD2. The ends lost 4 bases at V and 4 bases at J; junction bases unmatched: 7. CDR1 is GTSNPN, CDR2 SVGIG, per germline (reference sequence). The CDR3 has 14 residues. This CDR3 reads CAWNGGGAGETQYF. CDR3 DNA: TGTGCCTGGAACGGCGGGGGGGCGGGAGAGACCCAGTACTTC.

The rearrangement uses TRBV10-3 and TRBJ2-3; D is perhaps TRBD2 (5 bases). The germline V and J ends were trimmed by 8 bases and 0 bases, with 12 bases remaining between them. This CDR3 region has 14 residues. Per germline, CDR1 ENHRY and CDR2 SYGVKD. This chain's CDR3 is CAIRSGSSTDTQYF. The DNA for the CDR3 is TGTGCCATCCGGTCGGGGTCTAGCACAGATACGCAGTATTTT.

The V call is TRBV4-1, the J call TRBJ2-3; 14 bases match TRBD2. This CDR3 has 21 residues. V trimming: 1 base; J trimming: 0 bases; junction bases outside the gene matches: 12. Germline V CDR1 and CDR2: MGHRA, YSYEKL. The CDR3 protein is CASSQGRLAGGPRVSTDTQYF. CDR3 in DNA: TGCGCCAGCAGCCAAGGGCGACTAGCGGGAGGGCCGAGGGTAAGCACAGATACGCAGTATTTT.

The CDR3 protein is CASSPGRAYEQFF. The DNA of the CDR3 is TGTGCCAGCAGTCCTGGGAGGGCCTATGAGCAGTTCTTC. The chain couples TRBV27 to TRBJ2-1; 7 bases fit TRBD2. V lost 5 bases, J lost 8 bases, and 6 bases stayed unmatched. The CDR3 consists of 13 residues. Per the germline V gene, CDR1 is MNHEY and CDR2 is SMNVEV (reference sequence).